Sequencing of this T cell receptor beta chain was carried out in a study of OX40 agonist ivuxolimab in advanced cancers. Overall study findings and caveats: CD4+ and CD8+ T cells in blood underwent clonal expansion by week 6 at 0.1 to 3.0 mg/kg.

TCRdb's copy holds only in-frame clones and misses some; the assay was immunoSEQ multiplex PCR. The data contain 30,000 to 35,000 clones, roughly three quarters of them seen just once; the ten biggest clones take up roughly 15%. This clone was found a few times. Antigen specificity is unknown. Other nucleotide sequences from this sample produce the same CDR3. V shed 2 bases and J shed 1 base, with 6 bases lying between them. The CDR3 is 13 amino acids. Germline V lookup: CDR1 KGHSH, CDR2 LQKENI. The sequence derives from an adult with an advanced solid tumor such as melanoma, head and neck, liver or kidney cancer. This chain joins TRBV18 and TRBJ2-7, with D perhaps matching TRBD1 (6 bases). Sequencing was performed on CD4+ or CD8+ T cells sorted from blood, taken in a trial of the OX40 agonist ivuxolimab. DNA for the CDR3: TGTGCCAGCTCACCAGGGACATCCTACGAGCAGTACTTC. Translating gives CASSPGTSYEQYF.